Given below is one T cell receptor beta chain in context. Its target antigen remains unknown. Base qualities are not provided; no much larger clone lies one nucleotide away. Whole blood was collected in K2EDTA tubes by collaborating institutions according to the institutions' own protocols. For TCRbeta analysis, collaborators shipped samples as frozen whole blood, isolated PBMCs, or DNA extracted from either of those sample types. TCRbeta CDR3 regions were amplified from genomic DNA using the immunoSEQ Assay, a bias-controlled multiplex PCR. The published analysis was carried out like this. The number of nucleated cells in each sample was estimated from the amplification of reference gene primers within the assay. To quantify the absolute abundance of each unique TCRbeta CDR3 rearrangement, sequence reads were collapsed and filtered. For each sample, productive Simpson clonality was calculated as the square root of Simpson's diversity index across productive rearrangements. TCRdb retrieved this table from immuneACCESS and kept in-frame rearrangements only. Not all clones are present; in checked studies, unresolved V genes account for under half, and no reason is known for the remainder. V and J calls and clone size are those listed in that table; D and trimming were worked out from the DNA. The sample table holds around 120,000 clones, of which approximately 90% were seen once. In total, the top ten clones hold roughly 2% of the sample.

This entry is derived from a study of blood T cell repertoires in COVID-19 (TCRdb year 2020). Broadly, across the study: Samples from collaborators originated in the United States, Italy and Spain and spanned both the acute and convalescent phases of COVID-19. Where available, HLA class I and class II types were taken from metadata supplied by the sample provider and were not determined by assay-based typing. The material from the prospective study consisted of cDNA or gDNA derived from T cells, B-cell-depleted T cells, or PBMCs. A freely available public database, intended as a resource for researchers studying the immune response to SARS-CoV-2, is where the repertoires were released. Deeply sampled blood TCRbeta repertoires from subjects exposed to, actively infected with, or recovered from COVID-19 were included in the dataset. The samples were drawn from two sources: the first 160 participants of the ongoing ImmuneRACE study, and 1,000 to 1,500 subjects contributed by 6 global collaborators. Sample metadata almost always included a de-identified subject ID, COVID-19 status, age in years and sex.

For CDR1 and CDR2, the germline V gene (reference sequence) lists LNHDA and SQIVND. Including cysteine and phenylalanine, the CDR3 has 15 amino acids. This entry keeps only the CDR3 DNA: 45 bases, framed from base 1. V is pruned by 5 bases and J by 4 bases, leaving 6 bases of the junction without a gene match. Broader findings and caveats from the paper: Clinical and demographic metadata were provided uncurated, with the amount varying by source and participant.

The chain couples TRBV19 to TRBJ2-2, with TRBD2 identical over 8 junction bases. Sequencing input: peripheral blood. This TCR was sampled from a human donor with active COVID-19. The donor label of this sample is uncertain. The DNA is TGTGCCAGTAGTCAGCTCGCGGGGGGCACCGGGGAGCTGTTTTTT. Its protein is CASSQLAGGTGELFF.